The present T cell receptor (beta chain) was sequenced within a study of T-cell reconstitution after alpha-beta-depleted transplantation in children. The library targeted TCRbeta and was prepared with unique molecular identifiers. TCRdb reanalysed the PCR reads using MiXCR and keeps one entry per CDR3 protein. The sample carries just over 950,000 distinct CDR3 sequences, roughly 29% recorded once. CDR3 size: 17 residues. Germline V lookup: CDR1 SGHAT, CDR2 FQNNGV. V lost 0 bases to trimming and J lost 4 bases, with 16 bases between them. Study-level points and caveats: After transplant, high TCRbeta diversity at day 60 in some patients arose from surviving recipient T cells and thymic progenitors.

With regard to this clonotype: The antigen remains undetermined.

The sequence derives from a boy younger than two who had a stem cell transplant for SCID, so the T cells may come from the graft donor. V usage is TRBV11-2 and J usage is TRBJ2-1; a possible D gene is TRBD2 (6 bases). The sample was PBMCs, mostly from graft donor cells, taken 360 days after TCRalphabeta/CD19-depleted stem cell transplant. Written as DNA, the CDR3 is TGTGCCAGCAGCTTAGATGCGGGAAGGGGACCTTACAATGAGCAGTTCTTC. Its translation is CASSLDAGRGPYNEQFF.